Following are 10 T cell receptor beta chains from one sample sequenced in a study of Tregs in tolerant kidney transplant recipients. Profiled with immunoSEQ multiplex PCR; TCRdb holds only in-frame clones, not every one. The top ten hold about 16% of the sample, which has around 50,000 clones, roughly 87% seen once. Recipients received nonmyeloablative bone marrow transplants from related graft donors, with transient mixed chimerism. The material was CD8+ T cells from blood (PBMCs), obtained 12 months after the transplant. The receptors here all came from a human patient who received a combined kidney and bone marrow transplant. Some of the T cells may derive from the graft donor.

The genes are TRBV7-2 and TRBJ2-2, with TRBD1 matching over 7 bases. J lost 5 bases, V lost 3 bases, and 3 bases had no gene match. The CDR3 is 14 residues long. The germline V gene has CDR1 SGHTA and CDR2 FQGNSA. The CDR3, as DNA: TGTGCCAGCAGCTTGGAACAGGGGACCGGGGAGCTGTTTTTT. It yields the protein CASSLEQGTGELFF.

The J gene is TRBJ1-5, the V gene TRBV10-3; 10 bases align to TRBD1. The trim removed 8 bases at V and 6 bases at J, leaving 7 bases unmatched. This CDR3 has 14 amino acids. CDR1 is ENHRY, CDR2 SYGVKD, per germline. CDR3 region: CAIRGTGAAQPQHF. DNA of the CDR3: TGTGCCATCCGGGGGACAGGGGCGGCTCAGCCCCAGCATTTT.

This chain connects TRBV4-1 to TRBJ1-2; TRBD1 matches at 11 bases. Germline CDR1 and CDR2: MGHRA and YSYEKL. Losses at the gene ends were 4 bases for V and 6 bases for J; bases not matched to a gene: 7. The CDR3 is made up of 15 amino acids. CDR3 in DNA: TGCGCCAGCAGCCTGTGGACAGGGGGCGTCCATGGCTACACCTTC. It yields the protein CASSLWTGGVHGYTF.

This clone was detected only a few times. The chain links TRBV11-3 to TRBJ2-1, with a possible D match to TRBD2 (7 bases). Germline CDR1 SGHNT, CDR2 YENEEA. Trimming stripped 6 bases from V and 0 bases from J, with 12 bases between. The CDR3 consists of 15 residues. CDR3 sequence reads: CASRGGQVSYNEQFF. The CDR3 DNA reads as TGTGCCAGCAGGGGGGGGCAGGTCTCCTACAATGAGCAGTTCTTC. The variable domain in full, with the rest retrieved from reference TRBV11-3 and TRBJ2-1, is EAGVVQSPRYKIIEKKQPVAFWCNPISGHNTLYWYLQNLGQGPELLIRYENEEAVDDSQLPKDRFSAERLKGVDSTLKIQPAELGDSAVYLCASRGGQVSYNEQFFGPGTRLTVL.

The CDR3 loop reads CASSLGGGEQYF. As DNA, the CDR3 is TGTGCCAGCAGCTTAGGAGGGGGCGAGCAGTACTTC. The chain is built from TRBV7-9 and TRBJ2-7; perhaps TRBD1 as D (6 bases). The V end lost 1 base, the J end lost 6 bases, and 7 bases lay between the germline ends. Germline V lookup: CDR1 SEHNR, CDR2 FQNEAQ (reference sequence). The CDR3 has 12 residues.

V is TRBV13 and J is TRBJ2-1, with TRBD2 identical over 9 bases. Germline V gene lookup returns CDR1 PRHDT and CDR2 FYEKMQ (reference sequence). The CDR3 contains 15 residues. Germline trimming cut 0 bases from V and 6 bases from J; bases unmatched to any gene: 3. The DNA of the CDR3 is TGTGCCAGCAGCTTAGGTAGCGGGAGAGTCAATGAGCAGTTCTTC. Translated: CASSLGSGRVNEQFF.

The rearrangement joins TRBV9 to TRBJ2-3, with a possible D match to TRBD2 (6 bases). Germline CDR1 SGDLS, CDR2 YYNGEE. With 0 bases removed from V and 5 bases from J, the gap between germline ends came to 10 bases. The CDR3 spans 14 residues. CDR3 region: CASSVGRGGDTQYF. CDR3 bases: TGTGCCAGCAGCGTAGGGCGGGGTGGAGATACGCAGTATTTT.

The chain recombines TRBV27 with TRBJ2-1, with 10 bases that match TRBD2. CDR3 length equals 16 residues. CDR1 and CDR2 from the germline V gene are MNHEY and SMNVEV (reference sequence). The J segment lost 8 bases and the V segment lost 4 bases, leaving 11 bases of the junction unmatched. DNA for the CDR3: TGTGCCAGCAGTTACAGGACTAGCGGACTCCCCGATGAGCAGTTCTTC. This codes for CASSYRTSGLPDEQFF.

This clone appeared a single time. V is TRBV4-1 and J is TRBJ2-2, with no clear D. This CDR3 has 12 amino acids. V dropped 1 base and J dropped 10 bases, with 7 bases sitting between them. The V gene's germline CDR1 is MGHRA and CDR2 YSYEKL. The CDR3 DNA sequence: TGCGCCAGCAGCCAAGGGGCCCAGGAGCTGTTTTTT. The encoded protein is CASSQGAQELFF.

V gene TRBV7-2 combines with J gene TRBJ2-5; 8 nucleotides align to TRBD2. CDR3 length: 13 amino acids. Looked up from germline, CDR1 is SGHTA and CDR2 is FQGNSA. The V segment lost 4 bases and the J segment 9 bases; nucleotides outside the gene matches: 7. CDR3 nucleotide sequence: TGTGCCAGCAGCTCCGGGGGGGGTGTGGCCCAGTACTTC. Amino acid sequence: CASSSGGGVAQYF.